Detailed here is one TCR beta chain. The germline CDR1 and CDR2 sequences are LGHDT and YNNKEL (reference sequence). The CDR3 covers 14 residues. Trimming left V 1 base short and J 8 bases short, with 9 bases between. This record belongs to a study of patients and donors after allogeneic stem cell transplantation. TCRdb independently ran MiXCR on the RT-PCR reads; one entry per CDR3 protein. The repertoire includes about 160,000 distinct CDR3 sequences, approximately 35% of them detected once, and around 50% sits in the top ten. Material for sequencing was blood, either unsorted or a sorted T cell fraction (not recorded which). The J gene is TRBJ1-6, the V gene TRBV3-1; D possibly corresponds to TRBD1 (5 bases). This clonotype was obtained from a human donor who was either an allogeneic HSCT recipient or a stem cell or donor lymphocyte infusion donor (not recorded which). It is not recorded whose cells these are; they may come from a transplant donor. The CDR3, as DNA: TGTGCCAGCAGCCAAGGGGTAGGGGATTCACCCCTCCACTTT. Translated, it gives CASSQGVGDSPLHF.